One sample yielded the 17 T cell receptor beta chains listed below, sequenced in a study of human T cells and chemical hapten exposure. Time point given: patch test 1, 2 weeks after DPC sensitization. Treatment here: therapeutic diphenylcyclopropenone sensitization with weekly scalp DPC. Someone pulled total RNA out of unfractionated whole blood. In TCRdb, the RACE reads were re-called with MiXCR into one record per CDR3 protein. The sample yields approximately 34,000 distinct CDR3 sequences, 5% to 8% seen once. Specimen: whole blood, collected in connection with sensitization to the hapten diphenylcyclopropenone (DPC). These TCRs come from a woman aged 30 to 39 with alopecia areata. Some clones in this sample may be carry-over from other donors' samples.

The chain employs TRBV5-1 and TRBJ2-3; TRBD2 aligns across 13 bases. Germline assignment: CDR1 SGHRS and CDR2 YFSETQ. The CDR3 runs to 15 residues. The V and J ends lost 5 bases and 1 base, in that order; junction bases with no gene match: 1. For the CDR3, the DNA is TGCGCCAGCAGGGGACTAGCGGGGCGCACAGATACGCAGTATTTT. It encodes CASRGLAGRTDTQYF. The complete variable domain, with remaining parts taken from reference TRBV5-1 and TRBJ2-3, reads KAGVTQTPRYLIKTRGQQVTLSCSPISGHRSVSWYQQTPGQGLQFLFEYFSETQRNKGNFPGRFSGRQFSNSRSEMNVSTLELGDSALYLCASRGLAGRTDTQYFGPGTRLTVL.

In its sample, this clonotype was seen many times. The V and J genes are TRBV7-3 and TRBJ1-1; 7 bases match TRBD1. The CDR3 covers 15 residues. The V gene end was trimmed by 1 base and the J gene end by 4 bases; junction bases not matched to a gene: 6. The V gene's germline CDR1 is SGHTA and CDR2 FQGTGA. The CDR3 sequence: CASSLMPDRSTEAFF. CDR3 nucleotide sequence: TGTGCCAGCAGCTTAATGCCGGACAGGTCCACTGAAGCTTTCTTT.

The chain is built from TRBV7-6 and TRBJ2-3, with D unresolved. CDR1 and CDR2 (germline): SGHVS, FNYEAQ. Trimming stripped 1 base from V and 1 base from J, with 3 bases between. This CDR3 contains 13 residues. CDR3 region: CASSLVRTDTQYF. The DNA of the CDR3 is TGTGCCAGCAGCTTAGTTCGCACAGATACGCAGTATTTT.

The chain is built from TRBV28 and TRBJ2-3, with 10 positions matching TRBD1. After removal of 4 bases from V and 6 bases from J, the junction contained 7 bases not matched to a gene. Germline V gives CDR1 MDHEN, CDR2 SYDVKM. The CDR3 runs 15 residues. The CDR3 nucleotides are TGTGCCAGCAGTTCGGGACAGGGGACGTGGGATACGCAGTATTTT. Encoded protein: CASSSGQGTWDTQYF.

This clonotype was observed a few times. This chain links TRBV4-2 with TRBJ1-1; TRBD1 aligns across 8 bases. Trimming took 6 bases from V and 1 from J; bases not matched to a gene: 7. The CDR3 is 15 amino acids. Germline V CDR1 and CDR2: LGHNA, YNFKEQ. CDR3 amino acids: CASSKNGQGNTEAFF. Written as DNA, the CDR3 is TGTGCCAGCAGTAAAAACGGACAGGGGAACACTGAAGCTTTCTTT.

This clonotype showed up many times. V is TRBV20-1 and J is TRBJ2-3, with D unclear. The CDR3 extends over 13 amino acids. V lost 2 bases and J 2 bases, leaving 8 bases between the germline ends. Per germline, CDR1 DFQATT and CDR2 SNEGSKA (reference sequence). The CDR3 loop reads CSARLDHTDTQYF. For the CDR3, the DNA is TGCAGTGCTAGACTGGATCACACAGATACGCAGTATTTT.

Only a few counts were recorded for this clonotype. The rearrangement uses TRBV5-6 and TRBJ1-5; D not resolved. CDR1 and CDR2 (germline): SGHDT, YYEEEE. V was clipped by 1 base and J by 2 bases, with 4 bases between them. The CDR3 sequence is 13 residues long. CDR3 region: CASSLLGNQPQHF. CDR3 DNA: TGTGCCAGCAGCTTGCTAGGCAATCAGCCCCAGCATTTT.

This clonotype was picked up a small number of times. This chain connects TRBV5-1 to TRBJ1-5, with D perhaps matching TRBD1 (6 bases). The CDR3 is made up of 15 amino acids. The V gene's germline CDR1 is SGHRS and CDR2 YFSETQ. V was pared by 4 bases and J by 4 bases, with 15 bases between. CDR3 DNA: TGCGCCAGCAGCCAGACAGGTTCGGGAAATCAGCCCCAGCATTTT. Encoded protein: CASSQTGSGNQPQHF.

This clonotype was detected ten times or more. V gene TRBV5-1 combines with J gene TRBJ1-5; 7 bases map to TRBD1. V dropped 0 bases and J dropped 1; count of bases not matched to a gene: 1. The germline CDR1 and CDR2 sequences are SGHRS and YFSETQ. This CDR3 comprises 15 residues. DNA for the CDR3: TGCGCCAGCAGCTTGGAGGGGGCCAGCAATCAGCCCCAGCATTTT. Protein sequence: CASSLEGASNQPQHF.

This clonotype was seen ten or more times. The chain recombines TRBV7-9 with TRBJ1-5; maybe TRBD1 (6 bases). The germline V gene encodes CDR1 SEHNR and CDR2 FQNEAQ (reference sequence). The length of the CDR3 is 16 residues. The V end lost 5 bases, the J end lost 3 bases, and 17 bases lay between the germline ends. CDR3 in DNA: TGTGCCAGCAGCCTAGGGGGGGGTAGTATCAATCAGCCCCAGCATTTT. This translates into CASSLGGGSINQPQHF.

This clonotype was recorded a few times. This sequence joins TRBV4-1 and TRBJ2-3; possible D gene TRBD1, 6 bases. The V end lost 7 bases, the J end lost 4 bases, and 21 bases lay between the germline ends. CDR3 length: 16 amino acids. The germline V gene has CDR1 MGHRA and CDR2 YSYEKL. The CDR3 DNA sequence: TGCGCCAGCAACCCCCTTTACGGCAGGGGCGCAGATACGCAGTATTTT. This encodes CASNPLYGRGADTQYF.

This chain uses TRBV20-1 with TRBJ1-1, with D possibly matching TRBD1 (6 bases). CDR3 length equals 15 residues. Trimming removed 3 bases at V and 4 bases at J, with 18 bases between. Germline assignment: CDR1 DFQATT and CDR2 SNEGSKA (reference sequence). CDR3 coding DNA: TGCAGTGCTAGTTCAGGGGCTTTTCGCCCCACTGAAGCTTTCTTT. Encoded protein: CSASSGAFRPTEAFF.

This clonotype occurred many times. The chain employs TRBV27 and TRBJ2-6, with D uncertain. Germline CDR1 and CDR2: MNHEY and SMNVEV (reference sequence). The CDR3 length is 15 residues. Deletions cut 2 bases from V and 3 bases from J, with 8 bases between. The CDR3 loop is CASSLRGSGANVLTF. The CDR3 nucleotides are TGTGCCAGCAGTTTACGAGGAAGTGGGGCCAACGTCCTGACTTTC.

This clonotype came up a few times. Sequence at one end of the junction differs from germline and may be a read error. The chain combines TRBV11-2 with TRBJ2-4, with D possibly matching TRBD2 (5 bases). The CDR3 contains 13 residues. Germline values: CDR1 SGHAT, CDR2 FQNNGV. CDR3: CASRLDPGNIQYF. The CDR3 nucleotides are TGTGCCAGCAGATTAGACCCGGGGAACATTCAGTACTTC. Combining the CDR3 with reference TRBV11-2 and TRBJ2-4 gives the whole variable domain EAGVAQSPRYKIIEKRQSVAFWCNPISGHATLYWYQQILGQGPKLLIQFQNNGVVDDSQLPKDRFSAERLKGVDSTLKIQPAKLEDSAVYLCASRLDPGNIQYFGAGTRLSVL.

In its sample, this clonotype was seen many times. The chain employs TRBV11-2 and TRBJ1-1, with a possible D match to TRBD1 (5 bases). CDR1 SGHAT and CDR2 FQNNGV come from the germline V gene. The CDR3 covers 16 residues. V was pared by 3 bases and J by 2 bases, with 16 bases between. CDR3 sequence: CASSLRDSPGNTEAFF. In DNA, the CDR3 is TGTGCCAGCAGCTTGAGGGACTCGCCGGGCAACACTGAAGCTTTCTTT.

This clonotype was seen more than once but under ten times. The CDR3 sequence: CASSLLLSVGSNQPQHF. CDR3 nucleotide sequence: TGTGCCAGCAGTTTACTCTTGTCAGTAGGTAGCAATCAGCCCCAGCATTTT. The genes are TRBV28 and TRBJ1-5; D is uncertain. Trimming removed 2 bases from V and 0 bases from J, with 14 bases in between. Germline lookup yields CDR1 MDHEN and CDR2 SYDVKM. The CDR3 has 17 residues.

This chain uses TRBV6-2 or TRBV6-3 with TRBJ1-1, with D unclear. CDR3 length equals 15 residues. The V gene lost 6 bases and the J gene lost 4 bases, with 18 bases spanning the gap. Per the germline V gene, CDR1 is MNHEY and CDR2 is SVGEGT. For the CDR3, the DNA is TGTGCCAGCAGGCCCTTGAGGGTGCGGGGCACTGAAGCTTTCTTT. It codes for CASRPLRVRGTEAFF.